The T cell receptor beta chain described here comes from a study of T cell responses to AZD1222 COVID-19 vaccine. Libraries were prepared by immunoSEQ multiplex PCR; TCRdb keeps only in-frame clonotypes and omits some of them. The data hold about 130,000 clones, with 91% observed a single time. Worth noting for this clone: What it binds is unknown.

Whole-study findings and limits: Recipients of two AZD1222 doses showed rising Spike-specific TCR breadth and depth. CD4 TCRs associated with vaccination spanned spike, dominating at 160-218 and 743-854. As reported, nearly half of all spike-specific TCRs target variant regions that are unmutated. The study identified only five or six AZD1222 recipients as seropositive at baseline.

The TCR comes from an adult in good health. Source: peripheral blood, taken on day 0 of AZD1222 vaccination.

The chain's CDR3 is CASSVDWSRTDTQYF. The CDR3 coding sequence is TGTGCCAGCAGCGTAGACTGGAGTCGGACAGATACGCAGTATTTT. V is TRBV9 and J is TRBJ2-3, with D uncertain. There are 15 residues in the CDR3. Germline lookup yields CDR1 SGDLS and CDR2 YYNGEE. Trimming shortened V by 0 bases and J by 3 bases, and 11 bases separated the two germline ends.